The rows below give T cell receptor beta chains drawn from one sample of a study of graft-versus-host responses after intestinal transplantation. These receptors lack a known antigen. Repertoires were generated with immunoSEQ multiplex PCR, while TCRdb's copy carries only in-frame clones and drops some. The sample has about 88,000 clones; approximately 92% are singletons. This specimen was unstimulated CD4+ T cells sorted from spleen or lymph node cells, taken before intestinal transplant. These receptors all come from a human donor who received an intestinal transplant. Both conserved end residues are part of each CDR3. D genes are given only for firm matches. Where a row states a size, it is once, few, many or the class of an expanded clone; other rows omit it.

V: TRBV18; size: .; J: TRBJ2-5; D: TRBD2; CDR3: CASSLPGLAGGKTQYF; DNA: TGTGCCAGCTCACTCCCGGGACTAGCGGGAGGAAAGACCCAGTACTTC
V: TRBV5-1; size: .; J: TRBJ2-1; D: .; CDR3: CASSLDGEQFF; DNA: TGCGCCAGCAGCTTGGATGGTGAGCAGTTCTTC
V: TRBV5-1; size: .; J: TRBJ1-1; D: TRBD1; CDR3: CASSPGRGLNTEAFF; DNA: TGCGCCAGCAGCCCGGGCAGGGGGCTGAACACTGAAGCTTTCTTT
V: TRBV9; size: .; J: TRBJ2-1; D: TRBD1; CDR3: CASSGDFDRGLPGNEQFF; DNA: TGTGCCAGCAGCGGGGACTTTGACAGGGGGCTTCCAGGCAATGAGCAGTTCTTC
V: TRBV12-5; size: .; J: TRBJ2-5; D: .; CDR3: CASGLLETQYF; DNA: TGTGCTAGTGGTTTGCTGGAGACCCAGTACTTC
V: TRBV11-2; size: .; J: TRBJ2-1; D: TRBD2; CDR3: CASSQAGGWNEQFF; DNA: TGTGCCAGCAGCCAAGCGGGAGGGTGGAATGAGCAGTTCTTC
V: TRBV2; size: .; J: TRBJ2-7; D: .; CDR3: CASSEPVGYEQYF; DNA: TGTGCCAGCAGCGAGCCGGTTGGCTACGAGCAGTACTTC
V: TRBV23-1; size: .; J: TRBJ2-1; D: .; CDR3: CASSQPSGRSYNEQFF; DNA: TGCGCCAGCAGTCAGCCGAGCGGACGCTCCTACAATGAGCAGTTCTTC
V: TRBV28; size: .; J: TRBJ2-7; D: .; CDR3: CASQVGLAYEQYF; DNA: TGTGCCAGTCAAGTCGGGCTTGCCTACGAGCAGTACTTC
V: TRBV6-4; size: .; J: TRBJ2-3; D: .; CDR3: CASSDSAGSTDTQYF; DNA: TGTGCCAGCAGTGACTCGGCCGGGAGCACAGATACGCAGTATTTT
V: TRBV7-3; size: .; J: TRBJ2-4; D: TRBD2; CDR3: CASRSRTAGGDIQYF; DNA: TGTGCCAGCAGGTCCCGTACAGCGGGAGGGGACATTCAGTACTTC
V: TRBV28; size: once; J: TRBJ2-3; D: .; CDR3: CASRMTATFRADTQYF; DNA: TGTGCCAGCAGAATGACAGCAACCTTTCGGGCAGATACGCAGTATTTT
V: TRBV7-9; size: .; J: TRBJ2-7; D: TRBD2; CDR3: CASSLPSGSSYEQYF; DNA: TGTGCCAGCAGCCTCCCTAGCGGGAGCTCCTACGAGCAGTACTTC
V: TRBV6-1; size: .; J: TRBJ2-3; D: TRBD2; CDR3: CASRAGTTGTDTQYF; DNA: TGTGCCAGCAGAGCTGGGACTACCGGCACAGATACGCAGTATTTT
V: TRBV19; size: .; J: TRBJ2-6; D: .; CDR3: CASRGSYSGANVLTF; DNA: TGTGCCAGTAGGGGCAGTTACTCTGGGGCCAACGTCCTGACTTTC
V: TRBV6-1; size: .; J: TRBJ1-2; D: .; CDR3: CASSDRGDFNYGYTF; DNA: TGTGCCAGCAGTGACAGGGGAGACTTTAACTATGGCTACACCTTC